This TCR beta chain was sequenced for a study of preoperative IRX-2 immunotherapy in early breast cancer. This table comes from immunoSEQ multiplex PCR, and its TCRdb copy is limited to in-frame clones, with some not included. Of around 35,000 clones in the sample, roughly 96% are singletons; the top ten hold about 6%. Treatment: preoperative locoregional IRX-2 cytokine immunotherapy. Germline-derived CDR1 and CDR2 are SGHVS and FNYEAQ. This CDR3 comprises 15 residues. V lost 5 bases, J lost 7 bases, and 10 bases stayed unmatched. The V and J genes are TRBV7-6 and TRBJ1-5; TRBD1 agrees at 8 bases. The sequence came from a human donor with breast cancer. Sample acquisition took place from a patient treated with IRX-2 immunotherapy. The CDR3 is CASSPRQGRGQPQHF. The CDR3, as DNA: TGTGCCAGCAGCCCGAGACAGGGGAGAGGACAGCCCCAGCATTTT.